This TCR beta chain originates from a study of blood T cell repertoires in COVID-19. Looking at the study overall: T cells, B-cell-depleted T cells, or PBMCs supplied cDNA or gDNA.

How the authors handled the data: Using reference gene primer amplification, nucleated cell counts were estimated. Sequencing used immunoSEQ multiplex PCR; TCRdb keeps in-frame clones, though not all of them. That table is the source of V, J and clone size, and D and trimming were worked out from the DNA. The sample records about 490,000 clones, 70% to 90% being singletons. Worth noting for this clone: The junction departs from the called germline gene at one end, perhaps through a read error.

The sample was peripheral blood. This receptor was taken from a human donor in a cohort sampled during active COVID-19.

CDR3 nucleotide sequence: TGTGCCGGTAGTACCCTCTACTCGACAGTTCCCGTTCAGTACTTC. Translated: CAGSTLYSTVPVQYF. The chain carries TRBV19 and TRBJ2-4; tentatively, D is TRBD1 (5 bases). This CDR3 contains 15 residues. Germline values: CDR1 LNHDA, CDR2 SQIVND (reference sequence).